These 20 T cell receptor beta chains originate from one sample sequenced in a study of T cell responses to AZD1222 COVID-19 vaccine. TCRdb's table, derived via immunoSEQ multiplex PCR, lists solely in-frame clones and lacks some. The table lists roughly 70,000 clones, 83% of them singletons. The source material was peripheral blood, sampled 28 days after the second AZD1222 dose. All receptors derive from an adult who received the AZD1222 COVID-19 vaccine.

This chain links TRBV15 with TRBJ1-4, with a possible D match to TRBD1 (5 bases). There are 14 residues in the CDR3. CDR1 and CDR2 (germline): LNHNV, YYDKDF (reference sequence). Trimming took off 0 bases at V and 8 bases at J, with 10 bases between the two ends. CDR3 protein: CATSRDRGREKLFF. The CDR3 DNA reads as TGTGCCACCAGCAGAGATCGGGGCCGAGAAAAACTGTTTTTT.

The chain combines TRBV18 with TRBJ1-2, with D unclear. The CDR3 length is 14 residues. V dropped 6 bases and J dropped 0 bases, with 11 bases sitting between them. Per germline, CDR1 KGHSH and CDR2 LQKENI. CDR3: CASSQSAANYGYTF. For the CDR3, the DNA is TGTGCCAGCTCCCAGTCAGCCGCTAACTATGGCTACACCTTC.

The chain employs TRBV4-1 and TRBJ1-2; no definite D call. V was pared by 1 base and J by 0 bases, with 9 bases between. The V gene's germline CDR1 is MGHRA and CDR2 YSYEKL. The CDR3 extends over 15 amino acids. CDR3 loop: CASSQAGRPNYGYTF. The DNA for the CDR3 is TGCGCCAGCAGCCAAGCCGGGCGTCCTAACTATGGCTACACCTTC.

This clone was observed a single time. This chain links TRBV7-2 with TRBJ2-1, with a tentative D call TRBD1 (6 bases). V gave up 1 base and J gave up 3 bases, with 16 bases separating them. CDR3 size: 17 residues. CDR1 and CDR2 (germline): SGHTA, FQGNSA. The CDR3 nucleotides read TGTGCCAGCAGCTTAGTGTTGGAACAGGGTGGCTACAATGAGCAGTTCTTC. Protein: CASSLVLEQGGYNEQFF.

CDR3 bases: TGTGCCAGCAGGCGGGTGGAGACCCCCACAGATACGCAGTATTTT. Translating it yields CASRRVETPTDTQYF. The chain employs TRBV6-5 and TRBJ2-3; TRBD2 is a possible D gene (5 bases). V was trimmed by 6 bases and J by 2 bases, leaving 15 bases between them. CDR3 size: 15 residues. The germline CDR1 and CDR2 sequences are MNHEY and SVGAGI.

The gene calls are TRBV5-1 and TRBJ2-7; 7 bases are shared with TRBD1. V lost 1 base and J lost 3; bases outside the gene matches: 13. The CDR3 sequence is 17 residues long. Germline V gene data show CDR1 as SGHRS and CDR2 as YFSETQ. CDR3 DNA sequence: TGCGCCAGCAGCTTGAGTCCCAGTAGACAGGGCGGCTACGAGCAGTACTTC. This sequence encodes CASSLSPSRQGGYEQYF.

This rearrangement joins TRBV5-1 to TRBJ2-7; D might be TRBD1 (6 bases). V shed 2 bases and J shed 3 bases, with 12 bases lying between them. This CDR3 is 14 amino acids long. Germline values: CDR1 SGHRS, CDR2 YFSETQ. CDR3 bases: TGCGCCAGCAGCTTTCGAACAGGGAGCTACGAGCAGTACTTC. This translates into CASSFRTGSYEQYF.

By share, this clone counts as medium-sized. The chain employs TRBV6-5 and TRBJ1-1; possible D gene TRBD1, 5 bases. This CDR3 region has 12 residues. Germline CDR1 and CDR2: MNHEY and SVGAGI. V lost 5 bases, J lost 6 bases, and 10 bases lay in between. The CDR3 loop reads CASSPGFPEAFF. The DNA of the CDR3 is TGTGCCAGCAGTCCAGGGTTCCCTGAAGCTTTCTTT.

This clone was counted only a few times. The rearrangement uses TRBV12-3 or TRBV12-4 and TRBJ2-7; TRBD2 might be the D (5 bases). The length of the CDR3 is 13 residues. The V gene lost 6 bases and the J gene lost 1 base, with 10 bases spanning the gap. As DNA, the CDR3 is TGTGCCAGCAGACTAGACGGGTCCTACGAGCAGTACTTC. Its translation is CASRLDGSYEQYF.

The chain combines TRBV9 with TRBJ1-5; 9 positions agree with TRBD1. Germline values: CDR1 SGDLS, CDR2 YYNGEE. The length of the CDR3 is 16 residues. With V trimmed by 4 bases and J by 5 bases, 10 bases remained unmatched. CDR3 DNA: TGTGCCAGCAGCTCTACCCGTACAGGGGGCTATCAGCCCCAGCATTTT. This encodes CASSSTRTGGYQPQHF.

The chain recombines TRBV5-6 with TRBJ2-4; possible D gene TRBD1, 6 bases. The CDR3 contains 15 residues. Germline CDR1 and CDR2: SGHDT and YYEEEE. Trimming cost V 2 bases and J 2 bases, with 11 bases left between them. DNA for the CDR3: TGTGCCAGCAGCTTAACAGGGAGAACCAAAAACATTCAGTACTTC. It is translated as CASSLTGRTKNIQYF.

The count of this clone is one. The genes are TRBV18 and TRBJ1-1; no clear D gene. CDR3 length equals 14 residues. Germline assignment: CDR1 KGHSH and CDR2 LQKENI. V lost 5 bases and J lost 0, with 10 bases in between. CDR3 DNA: TGTGCCAGCTCAGGTTTAGTCCTGAACACTGAAGCTTTCTTT. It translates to CASSGLVLNTEAFF.

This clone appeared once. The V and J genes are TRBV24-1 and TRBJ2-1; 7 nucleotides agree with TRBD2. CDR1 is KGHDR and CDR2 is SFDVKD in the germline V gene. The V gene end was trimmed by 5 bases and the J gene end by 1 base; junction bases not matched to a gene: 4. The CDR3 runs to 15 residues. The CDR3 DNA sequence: TGTGCCACCAGTGGGCCGGGGGGTTCCTACAATGAGCAGTTCTTC. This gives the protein CATSGPGGSYNEQFF.

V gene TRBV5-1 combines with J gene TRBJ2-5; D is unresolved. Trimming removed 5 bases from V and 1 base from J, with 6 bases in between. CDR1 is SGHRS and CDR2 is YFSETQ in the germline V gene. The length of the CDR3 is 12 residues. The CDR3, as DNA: TGCGCCAGCAGTCCTAGCCAAGAGACCCAGTACTTC. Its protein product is CASSPSQETQYF.

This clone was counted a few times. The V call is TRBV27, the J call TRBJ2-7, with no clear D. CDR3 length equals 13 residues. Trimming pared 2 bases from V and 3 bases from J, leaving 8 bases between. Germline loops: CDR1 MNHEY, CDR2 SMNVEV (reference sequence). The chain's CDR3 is CASSLVHGYEQYF. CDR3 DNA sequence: TGTGCCAGCAGTTTAGTACACGGCTACGAGCAGTACTTC.

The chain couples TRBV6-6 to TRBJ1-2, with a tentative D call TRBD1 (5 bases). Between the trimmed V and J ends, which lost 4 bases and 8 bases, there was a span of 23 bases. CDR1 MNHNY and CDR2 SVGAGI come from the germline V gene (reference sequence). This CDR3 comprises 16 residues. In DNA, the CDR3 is TGTGCCAGCAGTTCCGGGGGGGGAACATGGAGCGGCGGCTACACCTTC. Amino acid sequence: CASSSGGGTWSGGYTF.

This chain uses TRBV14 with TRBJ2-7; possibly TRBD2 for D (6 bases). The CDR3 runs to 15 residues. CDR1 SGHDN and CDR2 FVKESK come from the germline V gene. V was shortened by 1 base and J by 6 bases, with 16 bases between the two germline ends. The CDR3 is CASSQVLASHPEQYF. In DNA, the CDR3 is TGTGCCAGCAGCCAAGTTCTAGCGTCTCATCCCGAGCAGTACTTC.

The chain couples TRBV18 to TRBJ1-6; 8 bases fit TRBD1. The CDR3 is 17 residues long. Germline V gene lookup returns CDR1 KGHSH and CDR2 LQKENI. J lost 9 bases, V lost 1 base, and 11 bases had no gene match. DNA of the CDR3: TGTGCCAGCTCACCACTTTCCCCAGGGGGCTCTGGTTCACCCCTCCACTTT. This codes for CASSPLSPGGSGSPLHF.

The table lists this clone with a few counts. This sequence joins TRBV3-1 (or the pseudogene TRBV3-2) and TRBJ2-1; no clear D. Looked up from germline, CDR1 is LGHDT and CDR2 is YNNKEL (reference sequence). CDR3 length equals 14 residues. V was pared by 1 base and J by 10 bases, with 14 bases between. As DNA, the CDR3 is TGTGCCAGCAGCCAAGTTTTTGGGGTGGGGGAGCAGTTCTTC. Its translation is CASSQVFGVGEQFF.

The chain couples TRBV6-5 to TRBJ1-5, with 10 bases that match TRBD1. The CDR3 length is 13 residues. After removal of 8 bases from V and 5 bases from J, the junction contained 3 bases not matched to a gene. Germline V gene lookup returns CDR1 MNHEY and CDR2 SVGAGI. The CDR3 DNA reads TGTGCCAGCTGGGACAGGGGTCATCAGCCCCAGCATTTT. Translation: CASWDRGHQPQHF.